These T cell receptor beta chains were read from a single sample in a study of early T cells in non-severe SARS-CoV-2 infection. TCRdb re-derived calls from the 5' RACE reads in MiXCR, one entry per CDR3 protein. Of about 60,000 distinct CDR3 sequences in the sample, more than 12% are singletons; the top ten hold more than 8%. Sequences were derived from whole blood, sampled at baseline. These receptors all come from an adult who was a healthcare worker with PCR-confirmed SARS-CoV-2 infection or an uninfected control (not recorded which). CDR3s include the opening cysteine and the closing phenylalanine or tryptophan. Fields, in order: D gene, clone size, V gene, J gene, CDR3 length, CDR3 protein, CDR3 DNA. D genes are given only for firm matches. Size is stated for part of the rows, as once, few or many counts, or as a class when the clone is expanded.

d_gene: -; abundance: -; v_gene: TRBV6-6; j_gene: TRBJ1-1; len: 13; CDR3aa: CASKLDRNTEAFF; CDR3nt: TGTGCCAGCAAGTTAGACAGAAACACTGAAGCTTTCTTT
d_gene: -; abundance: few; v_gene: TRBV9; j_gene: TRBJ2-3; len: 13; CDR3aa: CASTGGVTDTQYF; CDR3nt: TGTGCCAGCACCGGGGGTGTCACAGATACGCAGTATTTT
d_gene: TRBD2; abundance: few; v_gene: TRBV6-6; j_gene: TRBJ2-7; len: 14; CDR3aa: CASRGLAGLYEQYF; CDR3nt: TGTGCCAGCAGGGGACTAGCGGGATTGTACGAGCAGTACTTC
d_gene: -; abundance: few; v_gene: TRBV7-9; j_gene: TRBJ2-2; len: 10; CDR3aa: CASSSGGVFF; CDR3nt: TGTGCCAGCAGCTCCGGCGGGGTGTTTTTT
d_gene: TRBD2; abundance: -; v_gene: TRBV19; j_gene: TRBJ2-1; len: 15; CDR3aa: CASSIGLAGYNEQFF; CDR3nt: TGTGCCAGTAGTATCGGCCTAGCGGGTTACAATGAGCAGTTCTTC
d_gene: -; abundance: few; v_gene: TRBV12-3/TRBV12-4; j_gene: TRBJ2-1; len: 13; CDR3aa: CASSPGLSNEQFF; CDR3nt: TGTGCCAGCAGCCCTGGATTAAGCAATGAGCAGTTCTTC
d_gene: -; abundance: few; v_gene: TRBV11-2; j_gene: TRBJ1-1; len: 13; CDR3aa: CASSFYGGTEAFF; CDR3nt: TGTGCCAGCAGCTTTTATGGGGGCACTGAAGCTTTCTTT
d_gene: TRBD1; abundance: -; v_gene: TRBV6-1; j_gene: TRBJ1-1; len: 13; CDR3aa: CASSGGQGRKAFF; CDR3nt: TGTGCCAGCAGTGGTGGACAGGGGAGGAAGGCTTTCTTT
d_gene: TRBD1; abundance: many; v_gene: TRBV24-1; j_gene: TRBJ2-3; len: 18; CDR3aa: CATKKRPGTVAEEDTQYF; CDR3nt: TGTGCCACCAAAAAGAGGCCCGGGACAGTCGCCGAAGAGGATACGCAGTATTTT
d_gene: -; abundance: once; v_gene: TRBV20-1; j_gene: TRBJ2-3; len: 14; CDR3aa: CRGIALTSTDTQYF; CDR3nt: TGCAGAGGTATAGCCCTAACTAGCACAGATACGCAGTATTTT
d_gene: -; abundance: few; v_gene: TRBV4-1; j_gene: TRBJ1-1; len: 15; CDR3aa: CASSHQPGQYTEAFF; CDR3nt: TGCGCCAGCAGCCACCAGCCAGGGCAGTACACTGAAGCTTTCTTT
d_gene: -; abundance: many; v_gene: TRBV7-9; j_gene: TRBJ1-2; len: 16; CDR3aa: CASSFTRESGYYGYTF; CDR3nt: TGTGCCAGCAGCTTTACAAGAGAATCAGGGTACTATGGCTACACCTTC
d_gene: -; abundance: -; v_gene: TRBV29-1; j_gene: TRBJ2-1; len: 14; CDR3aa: CSVKNRDTYNEQFF; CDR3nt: TGCAGCGTTAAAAACCGGGACACCTACAATGAGCAGTTCTTC
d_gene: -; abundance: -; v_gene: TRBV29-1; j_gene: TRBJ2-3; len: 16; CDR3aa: CSVEESSGVRTDTQYF; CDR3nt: TGCAGCGTTGAGGAGTCGAGCGGCGTACGCACAGATACGCAGTATTTT
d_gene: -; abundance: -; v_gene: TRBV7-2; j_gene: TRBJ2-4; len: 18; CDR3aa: CASSLTSGTHIAKNIQYF; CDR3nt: TGTGCCAGCAGCCTTACTTCCGGGACACACATAGCCAAAAACATTCAGTACTTC
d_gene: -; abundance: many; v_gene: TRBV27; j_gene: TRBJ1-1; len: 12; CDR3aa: CASSGGSQLAFF; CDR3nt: TGTGCCAGCAGCGGAGGGTCTCAGCTAGCTTTCTTT
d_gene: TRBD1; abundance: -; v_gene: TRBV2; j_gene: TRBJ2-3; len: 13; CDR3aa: CASTPQGTDTQYF; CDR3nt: TGTGCCAGCACTCCACAGGGGACAGATACGCAGTATTTT
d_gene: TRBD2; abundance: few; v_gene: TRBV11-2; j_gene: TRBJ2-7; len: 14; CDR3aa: CASSLAGGGYEQYF; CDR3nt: TGTGCCAGCAGCTTAGCGGGAGGTGGGTACGAGCAGTACTTC
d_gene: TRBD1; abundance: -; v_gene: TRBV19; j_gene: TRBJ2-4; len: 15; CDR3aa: CASSNQGAAKNIQYF; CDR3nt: TGTGCCAGTAGTAACCAGGGGGCCGCCAAAAACATTCAGTACTTC
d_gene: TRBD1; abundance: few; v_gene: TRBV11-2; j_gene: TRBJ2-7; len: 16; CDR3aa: CASSPRPGQGAREQYF; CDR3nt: TGTGCCAGCAGCCCCCGCCCCGGACAGGGGGCCAGGGAGCAGTACTTC
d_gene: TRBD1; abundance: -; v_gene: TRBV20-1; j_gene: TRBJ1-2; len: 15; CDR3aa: CSASPLGQGERGYTF; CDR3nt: TGCAGTGCTAGTCCCCTCGGACAGGGGGAGAGGGGCTACACCTTC
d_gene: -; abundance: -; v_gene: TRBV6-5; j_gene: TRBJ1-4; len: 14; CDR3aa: CASSFSAANEKLFF; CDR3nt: TGTGCCAGCAGTTTCTCTGCGGCTAATGAAAAACTGTTTTTT
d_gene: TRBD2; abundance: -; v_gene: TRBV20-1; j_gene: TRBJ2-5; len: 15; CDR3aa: CSALRLAVNQETQYF; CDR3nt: TGCAGTGCTTTAAGACTAGCGGTTAACCAAGAGACCCAGTACTTC
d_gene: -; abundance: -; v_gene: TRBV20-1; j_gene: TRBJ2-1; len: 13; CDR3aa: CSVTRDPSARRFF; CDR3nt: TGCAGTGTCACCCGGGACCCCAGTGCCAGGAGGTTCTTC
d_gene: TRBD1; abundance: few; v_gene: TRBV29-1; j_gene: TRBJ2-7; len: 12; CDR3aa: CSARTGEYEQYF; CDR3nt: TGCAGCGCCCGGACAGGGGAATACGAGCAGTACTTC
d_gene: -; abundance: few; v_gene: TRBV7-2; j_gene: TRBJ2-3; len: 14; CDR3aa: CASSSRGRTDTQYF; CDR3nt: TGTGCCAGCAGCTCGCGGGGGCGCACAGATACGCAGTATTTT
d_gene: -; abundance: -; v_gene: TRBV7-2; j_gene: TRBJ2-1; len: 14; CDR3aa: CASSLEGLNNEQLF; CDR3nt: TGTGCCAGCAGCTTAGAAGGCTTAAACAATGAGCAGCTCTTC
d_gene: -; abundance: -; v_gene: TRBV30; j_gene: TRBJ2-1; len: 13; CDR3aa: CAWSVGGGREQFF; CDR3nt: TGTGCCTGGAGTGTAGGCGGCGGGCGGGAGCAGTTCTTC